This is a list of T cell receptor beta chains from one sample in a study of blood T cell repertoires in COVID-19. The table came from immunoSEQ multiplex PCR; TCRdb's copy has only in-frame clones and leaves some out. The sample shows tens of thousands of clones, about 74% of them seen only once. Sequencing was done on a sample of peripheral blood. The source is a man aged 65 to 85 with COVID-19, enrolled during active disease. CDR3s include the opening cysteine and the closing phenylalanine or tryptophan. D genes are given only for firm matches. Only some rows state a clone size, as once, few, many or a class for expanded clones.

- TRBD2 TRBJ2-3 TRBV7-2 CASSRTSGIVDTQYF TGTGCCAGCAGCAGGACTAGCGGGATAGTAGATACGCAGTATTTT
- - TRBJ2-7 TRBV5-1 CASSPNLMGRKAYEQYF TGCGCCAGCAGCCCTAATTTGATGGGCCGGAAAGCCTACGAGCAGTACTTC
few TRBD2 TRBJ2-7 TRBV5-8 CASSPPGLGYEQYF TGTGCCAGCAGCCCCCCGGGACTAGGTTACGAGCAGTACTTC
- - TRBJ1-3 TRBV9 CASSPNRALSGNTIYF TGTGCCAGCAGCCCCAACAGGGCCCTCTCTGGAAACACCATATATTTT
once TRBD1 TRBJ1-5 TRBV5-1 CASSWGQGNQPQHF TGCGCCAGCAGCTGGGGACAGGGGAATCAGCCCCAGCATTTT
- TRBD1 TRBJ1-2 TRBV11-2 CASSPRQGLDGYTF TGTGCCAGCAGCCCCCGACAGGGTCTTGATGGCTACACCTTC
few - TRBJ1-3 TRBV30 CAWSEQGSSGNTIYF TGTGCCTGGAGTGAACAGGGCTCCTCTGGAAACACCATATATTTT
- - TRBJ2-3 TRBV9 CASSAGLSSTDTQYF TGTGCCAGCAGCGCGGGATTGTCTAGCACAGATACGCAGTATTTT
- TRBD2 TRBJ2-5 TRBV19 CASSIDASGYQETQYF TGTGCCAGTAGTATAGATGCTAGCGGTTACCAAGAGACCCAGTACTTC
- - TRBJ1-3 TRBV11-2 CASSLDTGNTIYF TGTGCCAGCAGCTTAGACACTGGAAACACCATATATTTT
few TRBD1 TRBJ1-5 TRBV7-8 CASGLQGVGNQPQHF TGTGCCAGCGGCCTACAGGGGGTCGGCAATCAGCCCCAGCATTTT
once TRBD1 TRBJ1-3 TRBV6-5 CASSYSQGGPGNTIYF TGTGCCAGCAGTTACTCTCAGGGGGGTCCTGGAAACACCATATATTTT
- TRBD1 TRBJ1-5 TRBV28 CASSLGQGNQPQHF TGTGCCAGCAGCCTGGGACAGGGAAATCAGCCCCAGCATTTT
- - TRBJ2-5 TRBV25-1 CASSEQAGPQETQYF TGTGCCAGCAGTGAGCAAGCGGGCCCTCAAGAGACCCAGTACTTC
- - TRBJ1-3 TRBV7-2 CASSSPRTLRSGNTIYF TGTGCCAGCAGCTCTCCGCGGACTCTCCGCTCTGGAAACACCATATATTTT
- - TRBJ1-2 TRBV5-1 CASSPGTTNYGYTF TGCGCCAGCAGCCCCGGGACAACCAACTATGGCTACACCTTC
- - TRBJ2-6 TRBV15 CATSVHSGANVLTF TGTGCCACCAGCGTTCACTCTGGGGCCAACGTCCTGACTTTC
- TRBD1 TRBJ2-2 TRBV7-2 CASSSRQGRSGELFF TGTGCCAGCAGCTCCCGACAGGGTCGGAGCGGGGAGCTGTTTTTT
few TRBD2 TRBJ2-1 TRBV5-5 CASSSKREFSNEQFF TGTGCCAGCAGCTCCAAGCGGGAATTCTCCAATGAGCAGTTCTTC